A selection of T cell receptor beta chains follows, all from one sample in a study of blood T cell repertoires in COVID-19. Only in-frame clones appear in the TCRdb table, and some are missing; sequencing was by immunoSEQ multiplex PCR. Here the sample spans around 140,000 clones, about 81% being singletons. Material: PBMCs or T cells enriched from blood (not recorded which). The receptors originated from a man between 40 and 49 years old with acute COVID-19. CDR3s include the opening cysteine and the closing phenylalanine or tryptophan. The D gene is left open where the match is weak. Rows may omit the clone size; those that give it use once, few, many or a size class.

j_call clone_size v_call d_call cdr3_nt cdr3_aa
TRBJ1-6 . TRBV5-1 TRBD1 TGCGCCAGCAGCTTGGCGACAGGGGGTCAATCACCCCTCCACTTT CASSLATGGQSPLHF
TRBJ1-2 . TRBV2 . TGTGCCAGCGGAGAACTGGGGCAGGGCGAGGGCTACACCTTC CASGELGQGEGYTF
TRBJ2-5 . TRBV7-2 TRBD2 TGTGCCAGCAGCTTGGATGCTAGCGGCCTCCAAGAGACCCAGTACTTC CASSLDASGLQETQYF
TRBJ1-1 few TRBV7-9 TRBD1 TGTGCCAGCAGCTTAGGGGCAGGGGGCGCGCACACTGAAGCTTTCTTT CASSLGAGGAHTEAFF
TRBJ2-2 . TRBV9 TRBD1 TGTGCCAGCAGCTTCTCCGGGACAGGCCCCTCCGGGGAGCTGTTTTTT CASSFSGTGPSGELFF
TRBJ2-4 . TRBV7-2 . TGTGCCAGCAGCTTGGGAGGAGGGGACATTCAGTACTTC CASSLGGGDIQYF
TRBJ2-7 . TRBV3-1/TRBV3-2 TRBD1 TGTGCCAGCAGCCACGGGACAGGGCTATATGCCTACGAGCAGTACTTC CASSHGTGLYAYEQYF
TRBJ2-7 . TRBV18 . TGTGCCAGCTCACTAGCGGCTACCTACGAGCAGTACTTC CASSLAATYEQYF
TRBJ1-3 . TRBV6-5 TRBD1 TGTGCCAGCAGTTACTCGACAGGGGGCTCTGGAAACACCATATATTTT CASSYSTGGSGNTIYF
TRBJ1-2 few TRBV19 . TGTGCCAGTATCGGGGGATCTGAGGGCTACACCTTC CASIGGSEGYTF
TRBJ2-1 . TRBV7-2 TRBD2 TGTGCCAGCAGCTTAGAGGGGACTAGCGGGAGGTTCTACAATGAGCAGTTCTTC CASSLEGTSGRFYNEQFF
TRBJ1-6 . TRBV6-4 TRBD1 TGTGCCAGACAGACAGGGGGGGATTCACCCCTCCACTTT CARQTGGDSPLHF
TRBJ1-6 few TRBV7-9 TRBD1 TGTGCCAGCAGCCGGGACAGGGAAGGGTCACCCCTCCACTTT CASSRDREGSPLHF
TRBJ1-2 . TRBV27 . TGTGCCAGCAGTTTCGGCGGAGGGGATGGCTACACCTTC CASSFGGGDGYTF
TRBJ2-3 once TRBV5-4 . TGTGCCAGCAGCCAGACCGGGGTGGGCACAGATACGCAGTATTTT CASSQTGVGTDTQYF
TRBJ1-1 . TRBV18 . TGTGCCAGCTCACCGGCAGGGACTGAAGCTTTCTTT CASSPAGTEAFF